The T cell receptor beta chain under discussion was sequenced for a study of blood T cell repertoires in COVID-19. Study summary: Sites in the United States, Italy and Spain provided acute and convalescent COVID-19 samples. PBMCs, B-cell-depleted T cells, or T cells were the source of the cDNA or gDNA that made up the material.

As processed by the authors: For nucleated cells, counts were estimated from reference gene primer amplification. Libraries were prepared by immunoSEQ multiplex PCR; TCRdb keeps only in-frame clonotypes and omits some of them. The V and J calls and clone size are taken from that table; D and trimming were inferred from the DNA. The sample consists of about 270,000 clones, roughly 84% of them appearing once. The germline V gene encodes CDR1 SGHDT and CDR2 YYEEEE. V shed 3 bases, J shed 5 bases, and the junction held 7 bases outside the gene matches. This CDR3 spans 14 amino acids. The V call is TRBV5-6, the J call TRBJ2-7; 8 bases are shared with TRBD1. Input material: peripheral blood. This clonotype was obtained from a woman between 18 and 29 years old with acute or convalescent COVID-19. CDR3 amino acids: CASSSGQGWHEQYF. The CDR3 bases are TGTGCCAGCAGCTCCGGACAGGGATGGCACGAGCAGTACTTC.